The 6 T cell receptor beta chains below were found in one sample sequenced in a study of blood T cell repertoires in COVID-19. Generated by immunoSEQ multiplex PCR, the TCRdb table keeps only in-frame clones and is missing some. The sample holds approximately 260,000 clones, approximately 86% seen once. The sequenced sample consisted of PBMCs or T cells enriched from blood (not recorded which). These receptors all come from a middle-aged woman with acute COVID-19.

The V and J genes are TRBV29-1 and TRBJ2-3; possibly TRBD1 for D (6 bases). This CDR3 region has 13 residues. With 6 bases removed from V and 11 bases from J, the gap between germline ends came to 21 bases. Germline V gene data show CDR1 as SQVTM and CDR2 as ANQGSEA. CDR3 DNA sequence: TGCAGCGTGGACTTAGGCCGTGGGGGCGGGCAGTATTTT. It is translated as CSVDLGRGGGQYF.

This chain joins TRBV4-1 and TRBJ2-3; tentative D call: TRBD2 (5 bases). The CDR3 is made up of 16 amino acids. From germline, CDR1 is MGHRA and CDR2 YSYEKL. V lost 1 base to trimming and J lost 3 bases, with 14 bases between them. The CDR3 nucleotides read TGCGCCAGCAGCCAAGGGAAACACCGGGATACAGATACGCAGTATTTT. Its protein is CASSQGKHRDTDTQYF.

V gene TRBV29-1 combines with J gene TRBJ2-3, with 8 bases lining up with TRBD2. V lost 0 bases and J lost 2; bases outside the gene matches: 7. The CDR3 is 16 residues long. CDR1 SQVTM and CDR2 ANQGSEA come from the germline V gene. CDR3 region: CSVEDQLAELTDTQYF. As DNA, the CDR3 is TGCAGCGTTGAAGATCAACTAGCGGAGCTCACAGATACGCAGTATTTT.

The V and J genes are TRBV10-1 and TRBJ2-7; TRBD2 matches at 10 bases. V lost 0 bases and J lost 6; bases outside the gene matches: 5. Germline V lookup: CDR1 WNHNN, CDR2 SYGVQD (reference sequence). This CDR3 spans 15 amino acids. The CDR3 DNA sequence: TGCGCCAGCAGTGAGTCGGCTAGCGGGAGCGGCGAGCAGTACTTC. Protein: CASSESASGSGEQYF.

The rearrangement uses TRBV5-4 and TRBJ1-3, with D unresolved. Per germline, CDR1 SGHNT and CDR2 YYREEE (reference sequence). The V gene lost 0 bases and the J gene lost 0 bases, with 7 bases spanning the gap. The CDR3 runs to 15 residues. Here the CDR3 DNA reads TGTGCCAGCAGCTTGGCGGCGGGCTCTGGAAACACCATATATTTT. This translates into CASSLAAGSGNTIYF.

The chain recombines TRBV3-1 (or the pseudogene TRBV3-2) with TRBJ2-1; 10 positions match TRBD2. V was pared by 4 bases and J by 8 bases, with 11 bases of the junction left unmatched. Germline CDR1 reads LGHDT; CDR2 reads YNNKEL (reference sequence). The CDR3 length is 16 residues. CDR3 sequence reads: CASSLTSGVGVDEQFF. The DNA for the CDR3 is TGTGCCAGCAGCCTCACTAGCGGGGTGGGCGTGGATGAGCAGTTCTTC.